The 4 T cell receptor beta chains reported below all come from one sample, sequenced in a study of Ad26.COV2.S vaccination and SARS-CoV-2 variants. The repertoire was sequenced with immunoSEQ multiplex PCR; TCRdb's copy has only in-frame clones and lacks some. The table has about 350,000 clones, 88% seen once. Specified treatment: around 19 received Ad26.COV2.S at low or high dose, single or two shots; about 5 received placebo; per-sample allocation not given. Repertoires come from day 63 after the first vaccine or placebo injection. This sample comprised peripheral blood, obtained in a trial of Ad26.COV2.S vaccine versus placebo. All receptors come from a person aged 18-60 years who received the Ad26.COV2.S COVID-19 vaccine or a placebo.

The DNA for the CDR3 is TGTGCCAGTAGTGCCGACAAGGATACGCAGTATTTT. Residues: CASSADKDTQYF. The gene calls are TRBV19 and TRBJ2-3; D gene uncertain. Germline CDR1 reads LNHDA; CDR2 reads SQIVND (reference sequence). This CDR3 region has 12 residues. Trimming stripped 5 bases from V and 6 bases from J, with 9 bases between.

The chain joins TRBV28 to TRBJ1-3; D is ambiguous. Germline CDR1 and CDR2: MDHEN and SYDVKM. The CDR3 covers 12 residues. Trimming stripped 5 bases from V and 8 bases from J, with 10 bases between. The CDR3 sequence is CASSPPRDTIYF. In DNA form, the CDR3 reads TGTGCCAGCAGTCCCCCGCGGGACACCATATATTTT.

V and J are TRBV10-3 and TRBJ1-2, with TRBD1 matching 7 bases. V lost 6 bases to trimming and J lost 7 bases; unmatched junction nucleotides: 8. Germline-derived CDR1 and CDR2 are ENHRY and SYGVKD. The CDR3 loop spans 13 amino acids. Written as DNA, the CDR3 is TGTGCCATCAGGGTTGACAGGGACTCTGGCTACACCTTC. Translating it yields CAIRVDRDSGYTF.

The V gene is TRBV11-2, the J gene TRBJ1-5; D is perhaps TRBD1 (6 bases). V dropped 5 bases and J dropped 9 bases, with 14 bases sitting between them. Germline V gene lookup returns CDR1 SGHAT and CDR2 FQNNGV. This CDR3 comprises 13 residues. The DNA of the CDR3 is TGTGCCAGCAGCCTGGGGGCCGGGAGGCCCCAGCATTTT. It yields the protein CASSLGAGRPQHF.